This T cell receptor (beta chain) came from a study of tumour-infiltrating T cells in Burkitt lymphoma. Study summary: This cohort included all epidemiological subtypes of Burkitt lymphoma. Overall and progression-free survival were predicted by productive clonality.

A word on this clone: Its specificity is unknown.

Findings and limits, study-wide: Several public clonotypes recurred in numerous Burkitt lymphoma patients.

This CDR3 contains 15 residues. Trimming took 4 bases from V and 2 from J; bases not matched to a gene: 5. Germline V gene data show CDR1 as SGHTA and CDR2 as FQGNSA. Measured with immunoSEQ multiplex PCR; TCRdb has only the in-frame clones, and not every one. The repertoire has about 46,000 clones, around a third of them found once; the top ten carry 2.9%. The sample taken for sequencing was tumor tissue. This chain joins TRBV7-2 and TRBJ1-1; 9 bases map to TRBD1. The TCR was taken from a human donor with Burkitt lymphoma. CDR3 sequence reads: CASSYMGQGNTEAFF. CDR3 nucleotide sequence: TGTGCCAGCAGCTACATGGGACAGGGAAACACTGAAGCTTTCTTT.